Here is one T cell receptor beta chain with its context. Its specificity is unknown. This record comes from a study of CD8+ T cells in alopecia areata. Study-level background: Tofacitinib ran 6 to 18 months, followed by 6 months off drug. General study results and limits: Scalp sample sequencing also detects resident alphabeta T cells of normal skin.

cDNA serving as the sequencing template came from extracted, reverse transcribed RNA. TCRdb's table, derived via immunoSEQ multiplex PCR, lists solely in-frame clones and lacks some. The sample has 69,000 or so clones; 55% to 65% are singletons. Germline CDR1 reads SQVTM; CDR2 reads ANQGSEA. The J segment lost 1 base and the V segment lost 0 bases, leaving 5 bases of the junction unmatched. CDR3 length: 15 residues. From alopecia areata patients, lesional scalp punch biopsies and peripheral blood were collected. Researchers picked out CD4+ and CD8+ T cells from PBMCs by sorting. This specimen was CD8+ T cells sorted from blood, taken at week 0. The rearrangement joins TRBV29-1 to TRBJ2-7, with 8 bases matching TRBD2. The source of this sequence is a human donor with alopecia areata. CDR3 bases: TGCAGCGTTGAAGATCCGGGGGGGGCTTCCTACGAGCAGTACTTC. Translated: CSVEDPGGASYEQYF.